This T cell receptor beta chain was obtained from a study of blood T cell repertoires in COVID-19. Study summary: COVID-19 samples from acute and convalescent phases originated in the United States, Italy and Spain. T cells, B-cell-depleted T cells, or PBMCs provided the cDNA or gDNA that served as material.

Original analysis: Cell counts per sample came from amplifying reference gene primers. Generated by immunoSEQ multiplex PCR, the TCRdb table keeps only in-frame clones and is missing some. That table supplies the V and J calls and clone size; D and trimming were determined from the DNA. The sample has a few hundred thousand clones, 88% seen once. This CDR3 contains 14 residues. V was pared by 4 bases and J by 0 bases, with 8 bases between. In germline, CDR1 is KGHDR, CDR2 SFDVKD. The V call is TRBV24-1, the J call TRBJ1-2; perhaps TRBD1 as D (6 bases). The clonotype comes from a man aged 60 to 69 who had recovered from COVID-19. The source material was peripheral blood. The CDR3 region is CATSESGANYGYTF. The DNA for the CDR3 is TGTGCCACCAGTGAATCAGGGGCTAACTATGGCTACACCTTC.